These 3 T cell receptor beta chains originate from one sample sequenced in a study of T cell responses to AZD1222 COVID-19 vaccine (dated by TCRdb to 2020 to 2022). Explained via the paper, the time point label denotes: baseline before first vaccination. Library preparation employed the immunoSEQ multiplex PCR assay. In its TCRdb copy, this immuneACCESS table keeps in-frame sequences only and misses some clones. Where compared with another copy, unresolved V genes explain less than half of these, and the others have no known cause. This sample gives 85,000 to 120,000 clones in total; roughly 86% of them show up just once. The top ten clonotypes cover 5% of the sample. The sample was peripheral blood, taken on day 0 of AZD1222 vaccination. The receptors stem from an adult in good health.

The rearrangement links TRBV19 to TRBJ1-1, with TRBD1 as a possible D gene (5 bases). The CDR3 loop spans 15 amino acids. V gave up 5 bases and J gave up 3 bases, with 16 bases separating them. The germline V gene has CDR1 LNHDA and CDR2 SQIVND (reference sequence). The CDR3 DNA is TGTGCCAGTAGTGTACTGTGGACAAGTTACACTGAAGCTTTCTTT. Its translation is CASSVLWTSYTEAFF.

CDR3 in amino acids: CATSPQPMGQGSQPQHF. In DNA, the CDR3 is TGTGCCACCAGCCCCCAACCTATGGGACAGGGGAGTCAGCCCCAGCATTTT. The genes are TRBV15 and TRBJ1-5; 10 bases map to TRBD1. CDR1 is LNHNV, CDR2 YYDKDF, per germline (reference sequence). Trimming cost V 5 bases and J 6 bases; bases outside gene matches: 13. The CDR3 is 17 residues long.

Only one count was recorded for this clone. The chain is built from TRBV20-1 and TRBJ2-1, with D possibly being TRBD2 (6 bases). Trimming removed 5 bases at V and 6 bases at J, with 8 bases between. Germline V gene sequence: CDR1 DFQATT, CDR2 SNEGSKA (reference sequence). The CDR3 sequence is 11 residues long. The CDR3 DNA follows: TGCAGTGCTGACGGGGGCAATGAGCAGTTCTTC. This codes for CSADGGNEQFF.